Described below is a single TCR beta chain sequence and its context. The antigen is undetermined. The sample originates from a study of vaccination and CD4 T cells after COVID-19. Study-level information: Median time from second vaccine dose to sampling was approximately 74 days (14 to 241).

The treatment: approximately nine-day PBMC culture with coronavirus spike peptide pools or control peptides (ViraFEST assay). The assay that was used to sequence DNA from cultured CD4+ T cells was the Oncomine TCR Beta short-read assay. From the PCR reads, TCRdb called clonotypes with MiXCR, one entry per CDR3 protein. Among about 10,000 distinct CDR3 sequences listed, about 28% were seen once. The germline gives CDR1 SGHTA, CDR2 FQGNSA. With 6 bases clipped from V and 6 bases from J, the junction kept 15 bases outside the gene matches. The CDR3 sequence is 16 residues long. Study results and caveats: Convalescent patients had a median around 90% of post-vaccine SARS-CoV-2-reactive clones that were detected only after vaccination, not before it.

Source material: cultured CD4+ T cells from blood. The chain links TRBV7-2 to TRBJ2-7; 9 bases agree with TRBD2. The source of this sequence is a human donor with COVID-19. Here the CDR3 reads CASRSARAGGSAEQYF. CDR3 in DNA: TGTGCCAGCAGATCCGCCCGGGCGGGGGGGTCCGCCGAGCAGTACTTC.